This T cell receptor (beta chain) is from a study of T cells in Graves' hyperthyroidism and ophthalmopathy. Study results and caveats: Blood also showed most of the thyroid clonotypes that were expanded above 0.001.

Amplification yielded TCR beta CDR3 regions, with RNA transcripts as the source. The TCR CDR3 was amplified in a first-round RT-PCR using the HTBI primer set. TCRdb recomputed calls from the multiplex PCR reads with MiXCR, one row per CDR3 protein. The data contain about 460,000 distinct CDR3 sequences, 20% to 25% of them singletons. Notes on this clonotype: Its specificity is unknown.

V was shortened by 1 base and J by 15 bases, with 16 bases between the two germline ends. Germline CDR1 reads LGHDT; CDR2 reads YNNKEL (reference sequence). This CDR3 spans 13 amino acids. Inclusion characteristics of ophthalmopathy patients comprised a Clinical Activity Score of at least 3, a NOSPECS grade of at least 4, and duration under 3 months. Clinical symptoms, serum thyroxine, TRAb, thyroid ultrasound and orbital computed tomography established diagnosis. Cells are PBMCs isolated from around 9.4 ml of fresh blood. This receptor was identified in a woman in her 70s with Graves' ophthalmopathy. J is TRBJ2-1 and V is TRBV3-1, with D possibly being TRBD2 (6 bases). Sequenced sample: blood. This CDR3 reads CASSQVGDGRGFF. CDR3 nucleotide sequence: TGTGCCAGCAGCCAAGTAGGAGACGGGAGAGGGTTCTTC.